The source of this T cell receptor beta chain is a study of Tregs in tolerant kidney transplant recipients. Unstimulated regulatory T cells (CD4+CD25+CD127-), CD4+CD25- non-regulatory cells, CD4 and CD8 cells were FACS-sorted from thawed PBMCs. This clone was observed a few times. Its antigen is as yet unknown. Study outcomes and limitations: Findings come from small patient numbers and require larger validation. The most relevant donor-specific Treg TCRbeta repertoire apparently came from expansion with activated donor B cells. Biological reproducibility was not directly addressed in this study.

Profiled with immunoSEQ multiplex PCR; TCRdb holds only in-frame clones, not every one. The sample gives roughly 120,000 clones, about 90% of which show up once; more than 0.5% is in the top ten. V was clipped by 3 bases and J by 5 bases, with 10 bases between them. The CDR3 is 13 amino acids. Per germline, CDR1 MGHRA and CDR2 YSYEKL. The sequence came from a human donor in good health. Sequenced: CD4+ T cells from blood. The V gene is TRBV4-1, the J gene TRBJ1-1; no clear D. The CDR3, as DNA: TGCGCCAGCAGCCAGGCTCAGGAGACTGAAGCTTTCTTT. Encoded protein: CASSQAQETEAFF.